The 29 T cell receptor beta chains below all came from one sample that was sequenced in a study of blood T cells in healthy people across ages. The second PCR ran roughly 6 to 11 cycles with a sample-barcoded 5' primer and J-beta primers. Each CDR3 protein gets one entry after TCRdb re-called the 5' RACE reads with MiXCR. The table includes over a million distinct CDR3 sequences, less than 25% detected once. These data were also reused for a study on T cells of mothers and their children.

Sequenced material: blood. These receptor sequences come from a girl aged 2-9 years in good health.

The chain has TRBV28 and TRBJ1-1; possible D gene TRBD1, 5 bases. V was pared by 5 bases and J by 10 bases, with 20 bases between. Germline V gene sequence: CDR1 MDHEN, CDR2 SYDVKM. The CDR3 consists of 14 residues. CDR3 DNA: TGTGCCAGCAGTCCACCGTCACGGGGCGGGGGAGCTTTCTTT. Translated, it gives CASSPPSRGGGAFF.

This clonotype was recorded a few times. The chain combines TRBV11-3 with TRBJ2-5; TRBD1 is a possible D gene (5 bases). Germline V gives CDR1 SGHNT, CDR2 YENEEA. V was pared by 5 bases and J by 5 bases, with 15 bases between. The CDR3 is 14 residues long. Here the CDR3 DNA reads TGTGCCAGCAGCCCTGCCGGCAGACAGGAGACCCAGTACTTC. Amino acid sequence: CASSPAGRQETQYF.

V usage is TRBV28 and J usage is TRBJ1-2; D is unresolved. Trimming cost V 6 bases and J 6 bases, with 17 bases left between them. This CDR3 is built from 14 residues. Germline V CDR1 and CDR2: MDHEN, SYDVKM. The CDR3 reads CASRQIKSSDGYTF. The CDR3 coding sequence is TGTGCCAGCAGACAGATCAAAAGTTCTGATGGCTACACCTTC.

This sequence joins TRBV3-1 and TRBJ2-7; D not resolved. Trimming stripped 0 bases from V and 1 base from J, with 13 bases between. The CDR3 extends over 16 amino acids. Germline lookup yields CDR1 LGHDT and CDR2 YNNKEL (reference sequence). CDR3 sequence (DNA): TGTGCCAGCAGCCAAGATCGTCGGACGGCGTCCTACGAGCAGTACTTC. It encodes CASSQDRRTASYEQYF.

V and J are TRBV29-1 and TRBJ2-3, with TRBD1 matching 9 bases. The trim removed 3 bases at V and 2 bases at J, leaving 6 bases unmatched. The germline CDR1 and CDR2 sequences are SQVTM and ANQGSEA. This CDR3 has 15 residues. CDR3 DNA: TGCAGCGTTGATTCCGGGACAGGGCACACAGATACGCAGTATTTT. Encoded protein: CSVDSGTGHTDTQYF.

The rearrangement uses TRBV15 and TRBJ1-2; 10 bases are a match to TRBD1. Per the germline V gene, CDR1 is LNHNV and CDR2 is YYDKDF (reference sequence). CDR3 length: 14 residues. V shed 6 bases, J shed 3 bases, and the junction held 4 bases outside the gene matches. CDR3: CATSPGTGDYGYTF. The CDR3 DNA reads TGTGCCACCAGTCCCGGGACAGGGGACTATGGCTACACCTTC.

This rearrangement joins TRBV20-1 to TRBJ1-2; D is undetermined. V lost 6 bases and J lost 0, with 11 bases in between. The CDR3 has 13 amino acids. Looked up from germline, CDR1 is DFQATT and CDR2 is SNEGSKA (reference sequence). DNA of the CDR3: TGCAGTGCCAGCCGCGGACCTAACTATGGCTACACCTTC. Amino acids: CSASRGPNYGYTF.

There are a few counts of this clonotype. The chain uses TRBV7-9 and TRBJ2-3, with a possible D match to TRBD2 (5 bases). The CDR3 covers 11 residues. The germline V gene encodes CDR1 SEHNR and CDR2 FQNEAQ (reference sequence). V was cut by 5 bases and J by 7 bases, with 7 bases left in between. The CDR3 DNA reads TGTGCCAGCAGCGACTATAATACGCAGTATTTT. Translation: CASSDYNTQYF. Full variable domain (missing parts from reference TRBV7-9 and TRBJ2-3): DTGVSQNPRHKITKRGQNVTFRCDPISEHNRLYWYRQTLGQGPEFLTYFQNEAQLEKSRLLSDRFSAERPKGSFSTLEIQRTEQGDSAMYLCASSDYNTQYFGPGTRLTVL.

This clonotype was seen only a few times. The chain couples TRBV7-8 to TRBJ2-1; D is ambiguous. V lost 5 bases and J lost 0, with 14 bases in between. Germline CDR1 and CDR2: SGHVS and FQNEAQ. The CDR3 extends over 16 amino acids. CDR3 coding DNA: TGTGCCAGCAGCCAGTCGGGCGGATACTCCTACAATGAGCAGTTCTTC. It yields the protein CASSQSGGYSYNEQFF.

The V call is TRBV20-1, the J call TRBJ2-5; TRBD2 matches at 13 bases. Gene TRBJ2-7 matches the end of the DNA better, so the J call may be wrong. The length of the CDR3 is 15 residues. Germline CDR1 DFQATT, CDR2 SNEGSKA (reference sequence). CDR3 bases: TGCAGTGCTAGTGGACTAGCGGGAGAGGCATACGAGCAGTACTTC. Translation: CSASGLAGEAYEQYF.

This clonotype was detected only once. This chain links TRBV4-3 with TRBJ1-1; D might be TRBD1 (6 bases). This CDR3 comprises 15 residues. Trimming pared 3 bases from V and 4 bases from J, leaving 15 bases between. Germline CDR1 LGHNA, CDR2 YSLEER. In DNA, the CDR3 is TGCGCCAGCAGCCAGCTTAGGGGGTTGAGCACTGAAGCTTTCTTT. Its protein is CASSQLRGLSTEAFF.

This clonotype was detected a few times. The chain employs TRBV29-1 and TRBJ2-5; D is undetermined. The CDR3 runs to 15 residues. The V end lost 0 bases, the J end lost 2 bases, and 13 bases lay between the germline ends. Germline V gene lookup returns CDR1 SQVTM and CDR2 ANQGSEA. The CDR3: CSVEDPTVEQETQYF. The DNA for the CDR3 is TGCAGCGTTGAAGATCCGACGGTGGAGCAAGAGACCCAGTACTTC.

This chain links TRBV6-1 with TRBJ2-5, with a weak D call TRBD1 (5 bases). The assigned J gene may be wrong: the sequence end matches TRBJ2-7 better. The CDR3 sequence is 15 residues long. CDR1 is MNHNS and CDR2 is SASEGT in the germline V gene. This CDR3 is CASSKTDTTFYEQYF. The CDR3, as DNA: TGTGCCAGCAGTAAGACAGACACCACCTTCTACGAGCAGTACTTC.

This sequence joins TRBV29-1 and TRBJ2-3; the D gene is possibly TRBD2 (6 bases). The V gene lost 5 bases and the J gene lost 5 bases, with 14 bases spanning the gap. The germline V gene has CDR1 SQVTM and CDR2 ANQGSEA. CDR3 length: 13 residues. CDR3 DNA: TGCAGCGTTTTCTTCCTTAGCGGAGATACGCAGTATTTT. It specifies CSVFFLSGDTQYF.

The chain recombines TRBV20-1 with TRBJ2-7; unclear D gene. This CDR3 region has 13 residues. The V end lost 3 bases, the J end lost 5 bases, and 14 bases lay between the germline ends. Germline lookup yields CDR1 DFQATT and CDR2 SNEGSKA (reference sequence). The DNA of the CDR3 is TGCAGTGCTAGTTTATCTTCGGTAGACGAGCAGTACTTC. Its protein product is CSASLSSVDEQYF.

The rearrangement uses TRBV6-8 and TRBJ1-5; D may be TRBD1 (6 bases). V was cut by 2 bases and J by 7 bases, with 15 bases left in between. Germline V gives CDR1 MNHGY, CDR2 SAAAGT. The CDR3 has 15 residues. Here the CDR3 reads CASSYGKGERQPQHF. The CDR3, as DNA: TGTGCCAGCAGTTACGGCAAGGGGGAAAGGCAGCCCCAGCATTTT.

The V and J genes are TRBV28 and TRBJ2-7; D remains ambiguous. CDR3 size: 13 residues. Germline assignment: CDR1 MDHEN and CDR2 SYDVKM. Trimming took off 8 bases at V and 7 bases at J, with 18 bases between the two ends. The DNA of the CDR3 is TGTGCCAGCGGCTCAGGTGGGGTTCATGAGCAGTACTTC. This gives the protein CASGSGGVHEQYF. The whole variable domain, filled in from reference TRBV28 and TRBJ2-7, reads DVKVTQSSRYLVKRTGEKVFLECVQDMDHENMFWYRQDPGLGLRLIYFSYDVKMKEKGDIPEGYSVSREKKERFSLILESASTNQTSMYLCASGSGGVHEQYFGPGTRLTVT.

This clonotype was counted only a few times. V gene TRBV12-3 or TRBV12-4 combines with J gene TRBJ1-1, with D unresolved. Trimming left V 5 bases short and J 4 bases short, with 17 bases between. CDR3 length: 15 residues. DNA for the CDR3: TGTGCCAGCAGTCCCCACTCGGCGCGGTTCACTGAAGCTTTCTTT. Translating gives CASSPHSARFTEAFF.

The table lists this clonotype with a few counts. The chain joins TRBV5-1 to TRBJ2-5, with D tentatively TRBD2 (6 bases). The CDR3 spans 15 residues. Germline lookup yields CDR1 SGHRS and CDR2 YFSETQ. Trimming took 4 bases from V and 5 from J, leaving 18 bases between them. The CDR3 DNA reads TGCGCCAGCAGCGTCGGAGGGTCTGGAAGCGAGACCCAGTACTTC. Protein: CASSVGGSGSETQYF.

For this clonotype: Germline is not matched at one junction end, which may reflect a read error. This sequence joins TRBV10-3 and TRBJ1-1; D remains unclear. The CDR3 length is 15 residues. Germline V CDR1 and CDR2: ENHRY, SYGVKD. CDR3 region: CAIRVELAGYTEPFF. CDR3 bases: TGTGCCATCAGGGTCGAGCTCGCGGGGTACACTGAACCTTTCTTT.

The chain uses TRBV28 and TRBJ2-7; 8 bases line up with TRBD1. From germline, CDR1 is MDHEN and CDR2 SYDVKM. CDR3 length: 16 amino acids. Trimming took 4 bases from V and 5 from J; bases not matched to a gene: 13. The CDR3 protein is CASSSIRLGQAHEQYF. In DNA form, the CDR3 reads TGTGCCAGCAGTTCAATCCGATTGGGACAGGCGCACGAGCAGTACTTC. The full variable domain, with the rest looked up from reference TRBV28 and TRBJ2-7, is DVKVTQSSRYLVKRTGEKVFLECVQDMDHENMFWYRQDPGLGLRLIYFSYDVKMKEKGDIPEGYSVSREKKERFSLILESASTNQTSMYLCASSSIRLGQAHEQYFGPGTRLTVT.

This chain uses TRBV15 with TRBJ1-6; perhaps TRBD1 as D (5 bases). Trimming shortened V by 0 bases and J by 9 bases, and 21 bases separated the two germline ends. Germline values: CDR1 LNHNV, CDR2 YYDKDF (reference sequence). The CDR3 contains 18 residues. The CDR3 reads CATSREIRTIRAGSPLHF. CDR3 sequence (DNA): TGTGCCACCAGCAGAGAGATTAGGACAATAAGGGCTGGTTCACCCCTCCACTTT.

This clonotype occurred a few times. The chain couples TRBV5-1 to TRBJ2-5; 7 nucleotides agree with TRBD2. The J call could be wrong; TRBJ2-1 is a better fit for the DNA end. The CDR3 length is 14 residues. Germline V lookup: CDR1 SGHRS, CDR2 YFSETQ. CDR3 sequence reads: CASSFGLDLNEQFF. Written as DNA, the CDR3 is TGCGCCAGCAGCTTTGGACTAGATCTCAATGAGCAGTTCTTC.

This chain connects TRBV7-9 to TRBJ2-7, with TRBD2 as a possible D gene (5 bases). This CDR3 spans 13 amino acids. CDR1 SEHNR and CDR2 FQNEAQ come from the germline V gene (reference sequence). Deletions cut 3 bases from V and 5 bases from J, with 11 bases between. CDR3 nucleotides: TGTGCCAGCAGCTTTGCGGGCCGAGACGAGCAGTACTTC. Translating it yields CASSFAGRDEQYF. Based on the CDR3 plus reference TRBV7-9 and TRBJ2-7, the full variable domain is DTGVSQNPRHKITKRGQNVTFRCDPISEHNRLYWYRQTLGQGPEFLTYFQNEAQLEKSRLLSDRFSAERPKGSFSTLEIQRTEQGDSAMYLCASSFAGRDEQYFGPGTRLTVT.

Points on this clonotype: Its ends do not fully match the called genes, so a read error is possible. This rearrangement joins TRBV7-9 to TRBJ2-1; D remains ambiguous. CDR1 SEHNR and CDR2 FQNEAQ come from the germline V gene (reference sequence). The CDR3 loop spans 15 amino acids. The CDR3 sequence is CDSSLLGLVVDEQFF. CDR3 DNA: TGTGACAGCAGCTTACTGGGCCTTGTGGTGGATGAGCAGTTCTTC.

The chain combines TRBV4-3 with TRBJ2-5; TRBD1 matches at 9 bases. Matching the DNA end better, TRBJ2-7 makes the J call doubtful. Germline CDR1 reads LGHNA; CDR2 reads YSLEER. CDR3 length equals 13 residues. CDR3 region: CASSQGQGDEQYF. The CDR3, as DNA: TGCGCCAGCAGCCAAGGACAGGGGGACGAGCAGTACTTC.

This clonotype was detected only a few times. This chain joins TRBV7-8 and TRBJ2-1; no clear D gene. Germline V CDR1 and CDR2: SGHVS, FQNEAQ. Trimming took 1 base from V and 9 from J, leaving 7 bases between them. There are 12 residues in the CDR3. The CDR3 protein is CASSLVEIEQFF. The CDR3 bases are TGTGCCAGCAGCTTAGTGGAGATTGAGCAGTTCTTC.

The chain couples TRBV7-6 to TRBJ2-5; D possibly matches TRBD1 or TRBD2 (5 bases each). Germline CDR1 and CDR2: SGHVS and FNYEAQ. Trimming cost V 5 bases and J 2 bases, with 15 bases left between them. The CDR3 is made up of 15 amino acids. For the CDR3, the DNA is TGTGCCAGCAGCCAACTACTGGGGGTTCAAGAGACCCAGTACTTC. Translated, it gives CASSQLLGVQETQYF. Drawing the rest from reference TRBV7-6 and TRBJ2-5, the complete variable domain is GAGVSQSPRYKVTKRGQDVALRCDPISGHVSLYWYRQALGQGPEFLTYFNYEAQQDKSGLPNDRFSAERPEGSISTLTIQRTEQRDSAMYRCASSQLLGVQETQYFGPGTRLLVL.

The V gene is TRBV29-1, the J gene TRBJ2-3; 9 nucleotides agree with TRBD2. The CDR3 spans 14 residues. Germline-derived CDR1 and CDR2 are SQVTM and ANQGSEA. After removal of 7 bases from V and 3 bases from J, the junction contained 8 bases not matched to a gene. The CDR3 nucleotides read TGCAGCGCCACTCATAGCGGGAGTACAGATACGCAGTATTTT. This encodes CSATHSGSTDTQYF.